This T cell receptor (beta chain) was sequenced for a study of a mutant IDH1 vaccine in newly diagnosed glioma. Germline CDR1 reads SGDLS; CDR2 reads YYNGEE. V lost 7 bases, J lost 7 bases, and 15 bases lay in between. The CDR3 consists of 14 residues. The time point was: week 47, end of study. Topical imiquimod was applied with each vaccine dose, which held 300 ug of mutant IDH1 20-mer peptide. This table comes from immunoSEQ multiplex PCR, and its TCRdb copy is limited to in-frame clones, with some not included. The table records about 62,000 clones, roughly four fifths of them present only once. As concerns this clone: Its antigen remains unidentified.

The sample in question was PBMCs, obtained from a glioma patient whose treatment included an IDH1 peptide vaccine. The chain has TRBV9 and TRBJ1-6; no reliable D call. This TCR derives from a man aged 25 to 40 with glioma. CDR3 nucleotides: TGTGCCAGCCGTCCCGAGCTCACAAATTCACCCCTCCACTTT. Translated, it gives CASRPELTNSPLHF.